These 23 T cell receptor beta chains came from one sample sequenced in a study of cytomegalovirus exposure and HLA in healthy donors. PCR involved 60 Vbeta and 13 Jbeta primers. Repertoires were generated with immunoSEQ multiplex PCR, while TCRdb's copy carries only in-frame clones and drops some. The data hold 150,000 to 200,000 clones, with approximately 80% observed a single time. Sequenced: PBMCs. The receptor set was obtained from a woman between 18 and 30 years old in good health and CMV-seropositive.

This clone was observed a handful of times. The chain has TRBV5-8 and TRBJ1-4; TRBD1 agrees at 7 bases. Looked up from germline, CDR1 is SGHTS and CDR2 is YDEGEE. V shed 3 bases, J shed 3 bases, and the junction held 2 bases outside the gene matches. This CDR3 has 14 amino acids. CDR3: CASSSGTANEKLFF. CDR3 bases: TGTGCCAGCAGCTCCGGGACAGCTAATGAAAAACTGTTTTTT.

The CDR3 nucleotides are TGCGCCAGCAGCTTACTTCGGGTCTCTAATGAGCAGTTCTTC. Translation gives CASSLLRVSNEQFF. The chain carries TRBV5-1 and TRBJ2-1; D unclear. This CDR3 has 14 residues. The ends were cut back, 2 bases at V and 7 bases at J, with 13 bases in the middle. Per germline, CDR1 SGHRS and CDR2 YFSETQ.

About this clone: The sample has other DNA sequences that encode this CDR3 too. This chain joins TRBV18 and TRBJ2-3; no definite D call. The CDR3 loop spans 13 amino acids. Germline CDR1 KGHSH, CDR2 LQKENI. The V and J ends lost 3 bases and 1 base respectively, with 5 bases between them. CDR3 amino acids: CASSPSGTDTQYF. The CDR3 DNA reads as TGTGCCAGCTCACCGTCGGGCACAGATACGCAGTATTTT.

J is TRBJ2-2 and V is TRBV5-5; 10 bases agree with TRBD1. In germline, CDR1 is SGHKS, CDR2 YYEKEE (reference sequence). The CDR3 covers 16 residues. V lost 4 bases, J lost 5 bases, and 8 bases stayed unmatched. This chain's CDR3 is CASSGTRTGGTGELFF. The CDR3 DNA reads as TGTGCCAGCAGCGGGACTCGGACAGGGGGAACCGGGGAGCTGTTTTTT.

The DNA of the CDR3 is TGTGCCAGCACGAGTAATTTGAACATTCAGTACTTC. This codes for CASTSNLNIQYF. The chain joins TRBV27 to TRBJ2-4; D is undetermined. Germline V gives CDR1 MNHEY, CDR2 SMNVEV (reference sequence). This CDR3 has 12 residues. Trimming took off 7 bases at V and 7 bases at J, with 11 bases between the two ends.

The J gene is TRBJ1-4, the V gene TRBV5-6; TRBD1 aligns across 8 bases. This CDR3 has 16 residues. Germline lookup yields CDR1 SGHDT and CDR2 YYEEEE. V lost 4 bases and J lost 7; bases outside the gene matches: 12. The CDR3 sequence: CASSLLLTGEGEKLFF. The DNA for the CDR3 is TGTGCCAGCAGCCTACTCTTGACAGGGGAGGGTGAAAAACTGTTTTTT.

The V and J genes are TRBV5-6 and TRBJ1-1; 9 nucleotides agree with TRBD1. This CDR3 region has 17 residues. Germline CDR1 reads SGHDT; CDR2 reads YYEEEE. With 0 bases clipped from V and 5 bases from J, the junction kept 11 bases outside the gene matches. The CDR3 nucleotides read TGTGCCAGCAGCTTGGCCAGCGGGACAGGGAGAGATACTGAAGCTTTCTTT. The encoded protein is CASSLASGTGRDTEAFF.

The chain's CDR3 is CSAGLLRDRYF. The DNA of the CDR3 is TGCAGTGCTGGACTTCTACGGGACAGGTATTTT. The chain links TRBV20-1 to TRBJ1-3, with 8 bases fitting TRBD1. Germline-derived CDR1 and CDR2 are DFQATT and SNEGSKA (reference sequence). J gave up 16 bases and V 5 bases, and 10 bases lay outside the gene matches. This CDR3 contains 11 residues.

The chain couples TRBV9 to TRBJ1-2, with 7 bases identical to TRBD1. V lost 0 bases and J lost 2; bases outside the gene matches: 4. This CDR3 is 15 amino acids long. Germline V gene lookup returns CDR1 SGDLS and CDR2 YYNGEE. The CDR3 here is CASSVDGTVNYGYTF. CDR3 DNA sequence: TGTGCCAGCAGCGTAGACGGGACAGTAAACTATGGCTACACCTTC.

The chain is built from TRBV7-2 and TRBJ2-5; D is undetermined. Germline CDR1 reads SGHTA; CDR2 reads FQGNSA. The CDR3 totals 14 residues. V was clipped by 5 bases and J by 5 bases, with 15 bases between them. The CDR3 DNA reads TGTGCCAGCAGCCCCAACGGTGCTAGGGAGACCCAGTACTTC. Amino acid sequence: CASSPNGARETQYF.

CDR3 in DNA: TGTGCCAGCAGTTACCTCCTCGAGAGGGAGCAGTACGTC. Its protein product is CASSYLLEREQYV. This rearrangement joins TRBV6-5 to TRBJ2-7; D not resolved. Trimming left V 2 bases short and J 7 bases short, with 12 bases between. The CDR3 totals 13 residues. The germline V gene encodes CDR1 MNHEY and CDR2 SVGAGI.

CDR3 in DNA: TGTGCCAGCAGTCCGAGACGGGACATTCCTAACTATGGCTACACCTTC. Its protein is CASSPRRDIPNYGYTF. The rearrangement joins TRBV11-2 to TRBJ1-2, with a weak D call TRBD1 (6 bases). The CDR3 runs to 16 residues. V was cut by 6 bases and J by 0 bases, with 17 bases left in between. Germline CDR1 is SGHAT and CDR2 is FQNNGV.

The V call is TRBV13, the J call TRBJ2-3; D not resolved. In germline, CDR1 is PRHDT, CDR2 FYEKMQ (reference sequence). The CDR3 runs 13 residues. Trimming cost V 6 bases and J 5 bases, with 12 bases left between them. CDR3 nucleotides: TGTGCCAGCAGTCTTCGAGGCAGAGATACGCAGTATTTT. Residues: CASSLRGRDTQYF.

This chain uses TRBV7-9 with TRBJ2-1, with D maybe TRBD2 (7 bases). Germline V CDR1 and CDR2: SEHNR, FQNEAQ (reference sequence). The V end was cut by 5 bases, the J end by 6 bases, with 17 bases between. The CDR3 is 15 residues long. DNA of the CDR3: TGTGCCAGCAGCCCCTACAGGGAGGGCATCAATGAGCAGTTCTTC. This translates into CASSPYREGINEQFF.

The CDR3 nucleotides read TGCGCCAGCAGCCCTGGACAGGGAAACACTGAAGCTTTCTTT. It encodes CASSPGQGNTEAFF. The V and J genes are TRBV5-1 and TRBJ1-1, with 8 bases that match TRBD1. This CDR3 is built from 14 residues. With V trimmed by 4 bases and J by 2 bases, 4 bases remained unmatched. Germline lookup yields CDR1 SGHRS and CDR2 YFSETQ.

The rearrangement uses TRBV11-2 and TRBJ1-2; weak D call: TRBD1 (5 bases). V was pared by 4 bases and J by 5 bases, with 17 bases between. CDR1 is SGHAT and CDR2 is FQNNGV in the germline V gene. The CDR3 sequence is 15 residues long. The CDR3 coding sequence is TGTGCCAGCAGCTCACACACGACAGCTTATTATGGCTACACCTTC. It codes for CASSSHTTAYYGYTF.

This clone was seen only once. The chain joins TRBV6-1 to TRBJ2-3; possible D gene TRBD2, 5 bases. V lost 0 bases, J lost 2 bases, and 15 bases lay in between. The germline V gene has CDR1 MNHNS and CDR2 SASEGT. The CDR3 spans 17 residues. The CDR3 DNA is TGTGCCAGCAGTGAAGCGCTTCATAAGCGGCTCACAGATACGCAGTATTTT. It is translated as CASSEALHKRLTDTQYF.

The V call is TRBV13, the J call TRBJ2-3; D might be TRBD2 (5 bases). Trimming stripped 0 bases from V and 14 bases from J, with 18 bases between. The CDR3 extends over 14 amino acids. Germline-derived CDR1 and CDR2 are PRHDT and FYEKMQ (reference sequence). This CDR3 reads CASSLGSVGANPYF. The CDR3 DNA reads TGTGCCAGCAGCTTAGGTAGCGTCGGTGCTAATCCGTATTTT.

The chain links TRBV21-1 to TRBJ1-5; TRBD1 is taken as the D call from the table, unchecked against the DNA. TRBV21-1 is reported as a pseudogene. This CDR3 region has 16 residues. The CDR3 protein is CASSKVSGAGDQPQHF. CDR3 DNA: TGTGCCAGCAGCAAAGTATCAGGGGCCGGGGATCAGCCCCAGCATTTT.

The genes are TRBV18 and TRBJ1-2; a possible D gene is TRBD1 (5 bases). Per germline, CDR1 KGHSH and CDR2 LQKENI. The CDR3 spans 13 residues. V shed 6 bases and J shed 8 bases, with 16 bases lying between them. CDR3 bases: TGTGCCAGCTCCTCCCGCGGGGCACACGGCTACACCTTC. It translates to CASSSRGAHGYTF.

The table lists this clone with a count of one. V usage is TRBV6-5 and J usage is TRBJ2-2; D perhaps matches TRBD1 (6 bases). CDR3 size: 15 residues. Germline values: CDR1 MNHEY, CDR2 SVGAGI. The germline V and J ends were trimmed by 4 bases and 6 bases, with 15 bases remaining between them. CDR3 DNA sequence: TGTGCCAGCAGTTTTTCCCAGGGGATCGCCGGGGAGCTGTTTTTT. Translation: CASSFSQGIAGELFF.

This sequence joins TRBV19 and TRBJ2-5; D is possibly TRBD2 (6 bases). V lost 10 bases and J lost 6, with 18 bases in between. The CDR3 spans 13 residues. From germline, CDR1 is LNHDA and CDR2 SQIVND (reference sequence). The CDR3 loop reads CATSDGGAKTQYF. DNA for the CDR3: TGTGCCACCTCCGACGGGGGAGCGAAGACCCAGTACTTC.

The rearrangement links TRBV13 to TRBJ2-3; possible D gene TRBD1, 7 bases. CDR1 is PRHDT, CDR2 FYEKMQ, per germline (reference sequence). The CDR3 extends over 15 amino acids. Trimming stripped 5 bases from V and 2 bases from J, with 14 bases between. In nucleotides, the CDR3 is TGTGCCAGCAGCCGGACAGGCGGGAACACAGATACGCAGTATTTT. Residues: CASSRTGGNTDTQYF.